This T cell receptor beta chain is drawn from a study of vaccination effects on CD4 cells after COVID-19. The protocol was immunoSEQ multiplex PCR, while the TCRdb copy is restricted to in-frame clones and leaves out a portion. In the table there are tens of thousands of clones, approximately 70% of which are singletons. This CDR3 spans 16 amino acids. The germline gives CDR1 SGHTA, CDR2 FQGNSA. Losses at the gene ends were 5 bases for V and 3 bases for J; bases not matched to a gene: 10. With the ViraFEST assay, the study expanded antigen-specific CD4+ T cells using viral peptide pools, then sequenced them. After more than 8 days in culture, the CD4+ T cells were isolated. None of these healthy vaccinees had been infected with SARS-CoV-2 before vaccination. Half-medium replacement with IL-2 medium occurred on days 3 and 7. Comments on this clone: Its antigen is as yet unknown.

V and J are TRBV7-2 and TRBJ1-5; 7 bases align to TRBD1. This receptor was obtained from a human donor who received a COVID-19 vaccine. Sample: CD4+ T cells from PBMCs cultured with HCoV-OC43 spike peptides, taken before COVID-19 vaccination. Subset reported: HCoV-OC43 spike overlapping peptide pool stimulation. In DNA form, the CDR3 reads TGTGCCAGCAGCCCATATCCCGGGACAGACAATCAGCCCCAGCATTTT. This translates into CASSPYPGTDNQPQHF. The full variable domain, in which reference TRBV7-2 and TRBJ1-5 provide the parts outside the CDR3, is GAGVSQSPSNKVTEKGKDVELRCDPISGHTALYWYRQSLGQGLEFLIYFQGNSAPDKSGLPSDRFSAERTGGSVSTLTIQRTQQEDSAVYLCASSPYPGTDNQPQHFGDGTRLSIL.